The 8 T cell receptor beta chains given below trace back to one sample, sequenced in a study of cytomegalovirus exposure and HLA in healthy donors. Researchers ran the PCR with 60 Vbeta and 13 Jbeta primers. TCRdb's copy holds only in-frame clones and misses some; the assay was immunoSEQ multiplex PCR. Of 130,000 or so clones listed, 82% are singletons. The sample was PBMCs. These receptors came from a man between 18 and 29 years old in good health and CMV-seropositive.

The chain joins TRBV28 to TRBJ2-1, with 7 bases aligning to TRBD1. Looked up from germline, CDR1 is MDHEN and CDR2 is SYDVKM. With 6 bases clipped from V and 5 bases from J, the junction kept 7 bases outside the gene matches. CDR3 length: 14 amino acids. CDR3 in amino acids: CASSLGTAHNEQFF. The CDR3, as DNA: TGTGCCAGCAGCCTTGGGACAGCACACAATGAGCAGTTCTTC.

The chain couples TRBV6-1 to TRBJ1-3; 9 bases agree with TRBD1. J was trimmed by 1 base and V by 3 bases; bases with no gene match: 7. The CDR3 loop spans 17 amino acids. CDR1 and CDR2 from the germline V gene are MNHNS and SASEGT. In nucleotides, the CDR3 is TGTGCCAGCAGTGACCGAAGACAGGGGGGTTCTGGAAACACCATATATTTT. Translating it yields CASSDRRQGGSGNTIYF.

V usage is TRBV28 and J usage is TRBJ2-7; tentative D call: TRBD2 (7 bases). V gave up 5 bases and J gave up 5 bases, with 16 bases separating them. The germline gives CDR1 MDHEN, CDR2 SYDVKM. The CDR3 runs 14 residues. CDR3 in DNA: TGTGCCAGCAGTCTTGGGGGGGCCAGCCACGAGCAGTACTTC. This gives the protein CASSLGGASHEQYF.

This rearrangement joins TRBV6-1 to TRBJ2-7, with 9 bases lining up with TRBD1. With V trimmed by 6 bases and J by 4 bases, 7 bases remained unmatched. This CDR3 contains 14 residues. CDR1 is MNHNS, CDR2 SASEGT, per germline. Here the CDR3 DNA reads TGTGCCAGCAGATCCGGGACAGGGACTTACGAGCAGTACTTC. Translating gives CASRSGTGTYEQYF.

The chain has TRBV6-6 and TRBJ1-4, with D possibly being TRBD1 (5 bases). In germline, CDR1 is MNHNY, CDR2 SVGAGI (reference sequence). CDR3 length equals 15 residues. The V and J ends lost 7 bases and 0 bases respectively, with 12 bases between them. CDR3 in DNA: TGTGCCAGCAACGAACAGGCGACAACTAATGAAAAACTGTTTTTT. It encodes CASNEQATTNEKLFF.

The chain couples TRBV7-9 to TRBJ2-3; 7 nucleotides align to TRBD2. The CDR3 has 13 amino acids. Germline values: CDR1 SEHNR, CDR2 FQNEAQ (reference sequence). Germline trimming cut 5 bases from V and 4 bases from J; bases unmatched to any gene: 3. Here the CDR3 reads CASSRGLADTQYF. The CDR3 nucleotides read TGTGCCAGCAGCCGCGGACTAGCAGATACGCAGTATTTT.

The chain joins TRBV5-1 to TRBJ2-2; 14 bases are shared with TRBD2. Losses at the gene ends were 4 bases for V and 5 bases for J; bases not matched to a gene: 10. Per the germline V gene, CDR1 is SGHRS and CDR2 is YFSETQ. The CDR3 covers 18 residues. CDR3 protein: CASSKKGLAGVSTGELFF. CDR3 sequence (DNA): TGCGCCAGCAGCAAAAAGGGACTAGCGGGAGTAAGTACCGGGGAGCTGTTTTTT.

The CDR3 region has the DNA TGTGCCAGCAGTGGACCAGGGGGAGACACTGAAGCTTTCTTT. It specifies CASSGPGGDTEAFF. V usage is TRBV6-1 and J usage is TRBJ1-1, with TRBD1 identical over 7 bases. This CDR3 is 14 amino acids long. Germline V lookup: CDR1 MNHNS, CDR2 SASEGT. Trimming removed 4 bases from V and 3 bases from J; junction bases left unmatched: 5.